Listed below are T cell receptor beta chains from one sample, sequenced in a study of T cell changes during pregnancy in multiple sclerosis. Assay: immunoSEQ multiplex PCR; the TCRdb copy retains only in-frame clones and omits some. The sample contains 40,000 or so clones, 90% to 95% of which appear only once. The sequenced sample was CD4+ T cells from peripheral blood mononuclear cells, obtained in the third trimester of pregnancy. The source is a female donor in good health, enrolled as a control in a pregnancy study. CDR3s include the opening cysteine and the closing phenylalanine or tryptophan. Each record gives: D gene, J gene, CDR3 length, V gene, clone size, CDR3 protein, CDR3 DNA. The D gene is left open where the match is weak. Only some rows state a clone size, as once, few, many or a class for expanded clones.

d_gene: -; j_gene: TRBJ2-7; len: 14; v_gene: TRBV15; abundance: -; CDR3aa: CATSGGPSINEQYF; CDR3nt: TGTGCCACCTCCGGAGGGCCCTCGATAAACGAGCAGTACTTC
d_gene: TRBD2; j_gene: TRBJ2-6; len: 16; v_gene: TRBV6-5; abundance: few; CDR3aa: CASSYSGGTGANVLTF; CDR3nt: TGTGCCAGCAGTTACTCGGGGGGGACTGGGGCCAACGTCCTGACTTTC
d_gene: TRBD1; j_gene: TRBJ1-1; len: 17; v_gene: TRBV28; abundance: -; CDR3aa: CASSLSAWGQENTEAFF; CDR3nt: TGTGCCAGCAGTTTATCGGCTTGGGGACAGGAGAACACTGAAGCTTTCTTT
d_gene: TRBD1; j_gene: TRBJ1-2; len: 15; v_gene: TRBV27; abundance: -; CDR3aa: CASSARQGRNYGYTF; CDR3nt: TGTGCCAGCAGTGCTCGACAGGGGCGAAACTATGGCTACACCTTC
d_gene: -; j_gene: TRBJ1-5; len: 17; v_gene: TRBV30; abundance: -; CDR3aa: CAWSVVRGPYSNQPQHF; CDR3nt: TGTGCCTGGAGTGTTGTCAGGGGACCTTATAGCAATCAGCCCCAGCATTTT
d_gene: TRBD2; j_gene: TRBJ2-1; len: 16; v_gene: TRBV6-1; abundance: -; CDR3aa: CASSGLLAGGNNEQFF; CDR3nt: TGTGCCAGCAGTGGTTTACTAGCGGGGGGAAACAATGAGCAGTTCTTC
d_gene: TRBD2; j_gene: TRBJ2-7; len: 16; v_gene: TRBV5-1; abundance: once; CDR3aa: CASSLGLAGRQYEQYF; CDR3nt: TGCGCCAGCAGCTTAGGACTAGCGGGCCGGCAGTACGAGCAGTACTTC
d_gene: TRBD1; j_gene: TRBJ2-3; len: 15; v_gene: TRBV2; abundance: -; CDR3aa: CASSGQGTGTDTQYF; CDR3nt: TGTGCCAGCAGTGGACAGGGGACAGGCACAGATACGCAGTATTTT
d_gene: TRBD2; j_gene: TRBJ2-7; len: 18; v_gene: TRBV28; abundance: -; CDR3aa: CASSPPGLAGISAYEQYF; CDR3nt: TGTGCCAGCAGCCCCCCGGGACTAGCGGGAATATCCGCCTACGAGCAGTACTTC
d_gene: TRBD1; j_gene: TRBJ2-1; len: 15; v_gene: TRBV18; abundance: -; CDR3aa: CASSRQQGAVNEQFF; CDR3nt: TGTGCCAGCTCACGTCAACAGGGGGCGGTCAATGAGCAGTTCTTC
d_gene: -; j_gene: TRBJ2-5; len: 12; v_gene: TRBV5-6; abundance: -; CDR3aa: CASRDRQETQYF; CDR3nt: TGTGCCAGCAGAGACAGGCAAGAGACCCAGTACTTC
d_gene: -; j_gene: TRBJ1-1; len: 13; v_gene: TRBV2; abundance: -; CDR3aa: CASADSSNTEAFF; CDR3nt: TGTGCCAGCGCTGACAGCTCGAACACTGAAGCTTTCTTT
d_gene: -; j_gene: TRBJ2-1; len: 12; v_gene: TRBV6-5; abundance: -; CDR3aa: CASTGFYNEQFF; CDR3nt: TGTGCCAGCACAGGGTTCTACAATGAGCAGTTCTTC
d_gene: TRBD1; j_gene: TRBJ1-2; len: 16; v_gene: TRBV15; abundance: -; CDR3aa: CATSSGRGRGDYGYTF; CDR3nt: TGTGCCACCAGCAGCGGCAGGGGGCGAGGGGACTATGGCTACACCTTC
d_gene: -; j_gene: TRBJ2-5; len: 12; v_gene: TRBV5-1; abundance: -; CDR3aa: CASSWGEETQYF; CDR3nt: TGCGCCAGCAGCTGGGGCGAAGAGACCCAGTACTTC
d_gene: -; j_gene: TRBJ2-3; len: 16; v_gene: TRBV10-1; abundance: -; CDR3aa: CASSDGTSANPDTQYF; CDR3nt: TGCGCCAGCAGTGACGGTACCAGCGCAAACCCTGATACGCAGTATTTT
d_gene: TRBD2; j_gene: TRBJ2-1; len: 17; v_gene: TRBV12-5; abundance: -; CDR3aa: CASGRGTSGIFYNEQFF; CDR3nt: TGTGCTAGTGGTCGAGGGACTAGCGGGATTTTCTACAATGAGCAGTTCTTC
d_gene: -; j_gene: TRBJ1-4; len: 14; v_gene: TRBV6-1; abundance: -; CDR3aa: CASSESTPNEKLFF; CDR3nt: TGTGCCAGCAGTGAATCGACACCTAATGAAAAACTGTTTTTT
d_gene: -; j_gene: TRBJ1-6; len: 15; v_gene: TRBV6-5; abundance: -; CDR3aa: CASSYSHPASSPLHF; CDR3nt: TGTGCCAGCAGTTACTCACATCCCGCATCTTCACCCCTCCACTTT
d_gene: TRBD2; j_gene: TRBJ2-2; len: 18; v_gene: TRBV7-8; abundance: once; CDR3aa: CASSSKASGGANTGELFF; CDR3nt: TGTGCCAGCAGCTCGAAAGCCAGCGGGGGGGCGAACACCGGGGAGCTGTTTTTT
d_gene: -; j_gene: TRBJ1-5; len: 13; v_gene: TRBV19; abundance: -; CDR3aa: CASSITVEGPQHF; CDR3nt: TGTGCCAGTAGTATAACAGTGGAGGGGCCCCAGCATTTT
d_gene: -; j_gene: TRBJ2-5; len: 14; v_gene: TRBV18; abundance: -; CDR3aa: CASSPPVGRETQYF; CDR3nt: TGTGCCAGCTCACCACCCGTGGGGAGGGAGACCCAGTACTTC
d_gene: -; j_gene: TRBJ1-1; len: 14; v_gene: TRBV18; abundance: -; CDR3aa: CASSPGSQGTEAFF; CDR3nt: TGTGCCAGCTCACCAGGAAGTCAGGGCACTGAAGCTTTCTTT
d_gene: TRBD2; j_gene: TRBJ2-1; len: 16; v_gene: TRBV6-4; abundance: once; CDR3aa: CASSDSTSGGKNEQFF; CDR3nt: TGTGCCAGCAGTGACTCTACTAGCGGGGGGAAAAATGAGCAGTTCTTC